This TCR beta chain was retrieved from a study of cytomegalovirus exposure and HLA in healthy donors. Study-level background: For the roughly 400 genotyped donors, more than 65% fell within the Caucasian-associated ancestry cluster.

General study results and limits: Excluded were some V segments that proved indistinguishable, including TRBV6-2 and TRBV6-3. Later analysis suggested most CMV-associated TCR beta chains were HLA-restricted.

Deletions cut 6 bases from V and 3 bases from J, with 18 bases between. Per the germline V gene, CDR1 is MNHNS and CDR2 is SASEGT. The CDR3 covers 15 residues. Researchers ran the PCR with 60 Vbeta and 13 Jbeta primers. Measured with immunoSEQ multiplex PCR; TCRdb has only the in-frame clones, and not every one. The profile shows 75,000 to 95,000 clones, more than 80% of them singletons. This clone was counted a single time. What it recognizes is unknown. All donors participated as healthy donors of bone marrow. The genes are TRBV6-1 and TRBJ2-7, with a tentative D call TRBD1 (7 bases). Sequencing was performed on PBMCs. This receptor was obtained from a man aged 18 to 30 in good health and CMV-seronegative. DNA of the CDR3: TGTGCCAGCAGACAGGAGGGGGCCGGTGGCTACGAGCAGTACTTC. Its protein product is CASRQEGAGGYEQYF.